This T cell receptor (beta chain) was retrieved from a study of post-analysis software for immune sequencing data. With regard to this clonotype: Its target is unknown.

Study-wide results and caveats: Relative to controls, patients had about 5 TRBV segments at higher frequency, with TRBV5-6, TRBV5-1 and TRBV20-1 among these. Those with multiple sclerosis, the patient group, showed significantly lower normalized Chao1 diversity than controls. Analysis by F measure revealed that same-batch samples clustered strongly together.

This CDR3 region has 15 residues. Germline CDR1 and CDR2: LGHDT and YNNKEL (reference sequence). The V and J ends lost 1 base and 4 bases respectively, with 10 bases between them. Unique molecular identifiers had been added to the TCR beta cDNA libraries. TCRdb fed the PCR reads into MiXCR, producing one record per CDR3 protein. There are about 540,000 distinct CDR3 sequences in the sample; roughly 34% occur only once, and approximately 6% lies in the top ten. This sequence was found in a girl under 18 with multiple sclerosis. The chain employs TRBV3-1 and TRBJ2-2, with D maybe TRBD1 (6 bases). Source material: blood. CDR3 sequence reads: CASSQVDSFTGELFF. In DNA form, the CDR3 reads TGTGCCAGCAGCCAAGTGGACAGTTTCACCGGGGAGCTGTTTTTT.